Shown below are 9 T cell receptor beta chains from a single sample sequenced in a study of T cells after yellow fever vaccination. TCRdb re-analysed the 5' RACE reads in MiXCR, keeping a single row per CDR3 protein. Here the sample spans about 320,000 distinct CDR3 sequences, about 4.5% being singletons. The sample was PBMCs, taken 15 days after the yellow fever booster vaccination. The receptors shown here come from a young man who received the YFV17D yellow fever vaccine.

This clonotype was detected ten times or more. V and J are TRBV28 and TRBJ1-6, with 9 bases aligning to TRBD1. The CDR3 contains 15 residues. J was trimmed by 10 bases and V by 6 bases; bases with no gene match: 10. CDR1 is MDHEN and CDR2 is SYDVKM in the germline V gene. The CDR3 region has the DNA TGTGCCAGCAGCCGTAAGGGACAGGGAGGGTCACCCCTCCACTTT. Translation: CASSRKGQGGSPLHF.

Ten or more counts support this clonotype. The V gene is TRBV12-3 or TRBV12-4, the J gene TRBJ1-2, with no clear D. V dropped 6 bases and J dropped 7 bases, with 15 bases sitting between them. The CDR3 totals 13 residues. CDR3 in amino acids: CASRPSGRGGYTF. The CDR3 region has the DNA TGTGCCAGCAGACCAAGCGGACGGGGTGGCTACACCTTC.

Many counts were recorded for this clonotype. V and J are TRBV18 and TRBJ1-1; D gene ambiguous. The V end lost 4 bases, the J end lost 7 bases, and 10 bases lay between the germline ends. CDR1 and CDR2 from the germline V gene are KGHSH and LQKENI. This CDR3 contains 12 residues. In DNA form, the CDR3 reads TGTGCCAGCTCACTCGCGGAAAATGAAGCTTTCTTT. Translation gives CASSLAENEAFF.

The V call is TRBV7-9, the J call TRBJ1-1; D not resolved. The CDR3 has 12 residues. Germline CDR1 reads SEHNR; CDR2 reads FQNEAQ (reference sequence). Between the trimmed V and J ends, which lost 4 bases and 4 bases, there was a span of 7 bases. The CDR3 DNA follows: TGTGCCAGCAGCTCTCAGATCACTGAAGCTTTCTTT. Protein: CASSSQITEAFF.

This clonotype turned up a few times. The V gene is TRBV28, the J gene TRBJ2-7, with D perhaps matching TRBD1 or TRBD2 (6 bases each). Germline assignment: CDR1 MDHEN and CDR2 SYDVKM. V was shortened by 2 bases and J by 3 bases, with 11 bases between the two germline ends. The CDR3 runs to 14 residues. The CDR3 coding sequence is TGTGCCAGCAGTTTAACGGGGGCGATCTACGAGCAGTACGTC. It yields the protein CASSLTGAIYEQYV.

There are a few counts of this clonotype. One junction end does not reproduce the germline sequence, and a read error may be involved. This chain links TRBV7-7 with TRBJ2-5, with a tentative D call TRBD2 (5 bases). Germline V gives CDR1 SSHAT, CDR2 FNYEAQ (reference sequence). The CDR3 contains 19 residues. The CDR3 here is CASSQGLSLGSYLSETQYF. The CDR3 coding sequence is TGTGCTAGCAGCCAAGGACTCTCTTTAGGGTCCTACCTTTCGGAGACCCAGTACTTC. Using reference TRBV7-7 and TRBJ2-5 for the parts outside the CDR3, the full variable domain is GAGVSQSPRYKVTKRGQDVTLRCDPISSHATLYWYQQALGQGPEFLTYFNYEAQPDKSGLPSDRFSAERPEGSISTLTIQRTEQRDSAMYRCASSQGLSLGSYLSETQYFGPGTRLLVL.

This clonotype was detected a few times. In DNA form, the CDR3 reads TGTGCCAGCAGGACGACCCTAGAGACCCAGTACTTC. Protein: CASRTTLETQYF. The chain employs TRBV7-9 and TRBJ2-5; no clear D gene. This CDR3 contains 12 residues. Germline V lookup: CDR1 SEHNR, CDR2 FQNEAQ (reference sequence). The V end was cut by 6 bases, the J end by 4 bases, with 9 bases between.

This clonotype came up many times. In nucleotides, the CDR3 is TGCGCCAGCAGCCCGGGACTAGGAACAGATACGCAGTATTTT. This encodes CASSPGLGTDTQYF. V and J are TRBV5-1 and TRBJ2-3, with TRBD2 matching over 8 bases. V gave up 4 bases and J gave up 3 bases; unmatched junction bases: 4. The germline V gene encodes CDR1 SGHRS and CDR2 YFSETQ. There are 14 residues in the CDR3.

This clonotype was seen ten or more times. The V gene is TRBV6-1, the J gene TRBJ1-5; 7 nucleotides agree with TRBD1. J was trimmed by 4 bases and V by 8 bases; bases with no gene match: 14. This CDR3 is 16 amino acids long. Germline CDR1 MNHNS, CDR2 SASEGT. The CDR3 DNA follows: TGTGCCAGCGTGCCCAGTCGACAGGGAAAAAATCAGCCCCAGCATTTT. The encoded protein is CASVPSRQGKNQPQHF.